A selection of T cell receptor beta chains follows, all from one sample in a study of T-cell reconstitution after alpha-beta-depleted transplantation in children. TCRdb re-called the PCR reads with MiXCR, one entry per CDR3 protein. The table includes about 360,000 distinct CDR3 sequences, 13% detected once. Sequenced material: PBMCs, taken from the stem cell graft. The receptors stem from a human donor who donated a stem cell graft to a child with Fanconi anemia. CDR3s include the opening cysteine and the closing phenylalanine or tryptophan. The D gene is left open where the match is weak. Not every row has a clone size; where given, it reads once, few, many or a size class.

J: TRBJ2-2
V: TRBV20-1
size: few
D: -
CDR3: CSARDMSRDTGELFF
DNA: TGCAGTGCTAGAGATATGAGCAGGGACACCGGGGAGCTGTTTTTT

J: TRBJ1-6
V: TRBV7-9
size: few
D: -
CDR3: CASRGGGQSPLHF
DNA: TGTGCCAGCAGAGGGGGAGGGCAATCACCCCTCCACTTT

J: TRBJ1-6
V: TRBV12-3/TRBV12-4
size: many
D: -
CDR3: CASSLRQNNSPLHF
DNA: TGCGCCAGCAGCTTGCGCCAGAATAATTCACCCCTCCACTTT

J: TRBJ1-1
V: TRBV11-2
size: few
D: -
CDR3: CASSPTLVRAEAFF
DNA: TGTGCCAGCAGCCCAACACTCGTCAGGGCTGAAGCTTTCTTT

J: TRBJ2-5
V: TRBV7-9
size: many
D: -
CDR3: CASSWKTAGVETQYF
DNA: TGTGCCAGCAGCTGGAAGACAGCGGGTGTGGAGACCCAGTACTTC

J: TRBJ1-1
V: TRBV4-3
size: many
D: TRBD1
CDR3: CASSQDLPGGHTEAFF
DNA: TGCGCCAGCAGCCAAGATCTTCCAGGGGGCCACACTGAAGCTTTCTTT

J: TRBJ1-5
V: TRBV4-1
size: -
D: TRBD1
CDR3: CASSFRDSRQPQHF
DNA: TGCGCCAGCAGCTTCCGGGACAGTCGTCAGCCCCAGCATTTT

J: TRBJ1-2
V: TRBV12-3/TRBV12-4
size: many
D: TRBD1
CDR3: CASSPTPGTGGLDGYTF
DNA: TGTGCCAGCAGTCCCACCCCCGGGACAGGGGGTCTGGATGGCTACACCTTC

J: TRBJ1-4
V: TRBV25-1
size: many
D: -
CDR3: CASGGYVEKLFF
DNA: TGTGCCAGCGGGGGTTACGTAGAAAAACTGTTTTTT

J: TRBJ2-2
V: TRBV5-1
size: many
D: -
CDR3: CASSPTVQATGELFF
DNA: TGCGCCAGCTCTCCGACGGTCCAGGCTACCGGGGAGCTGTTTTTT

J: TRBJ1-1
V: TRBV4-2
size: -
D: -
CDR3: CASSQDQGTEAFF
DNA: TGTGCCAGCAGCCAAGATCAGGGCACTGAAGCTTTCTTT

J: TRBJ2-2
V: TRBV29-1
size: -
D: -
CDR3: CSVLGSQNTGELFF
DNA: TGCAGCGTTTTAGGGTCCCAGAACACCGGGGAGCTGTTTTTT

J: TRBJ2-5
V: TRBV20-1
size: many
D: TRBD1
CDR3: CSAAKGAQETQYF
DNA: TGCAGTGCAGCTAAGGGGGCTCAAGAGACCCAGTACTTC

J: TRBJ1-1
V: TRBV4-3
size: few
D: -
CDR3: CASSQRTVNTEAFF
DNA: TGCGCCAGCAGCCAGCGGACGGTAAACACTGAAGCTTTCTTT

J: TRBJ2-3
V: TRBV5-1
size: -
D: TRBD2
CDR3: CASSHQDSGGTDTQYF
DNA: TGCGCCAGCAGCCACCAAGATAGCGGGGGCACAGATACGCAGTATTTT

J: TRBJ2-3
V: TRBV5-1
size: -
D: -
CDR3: CASSSSVGYSDTQYF
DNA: TGCGCCAGCAGCTCGTCTGTGGGTTATTCAGATACGCAGTATTTT

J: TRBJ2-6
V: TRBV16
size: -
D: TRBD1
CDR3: CASSRVRTGISGAYVLTF
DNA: TGTGCCAGCAGCCGAGTTAGGACAGGGATCTCTGGGGCCTACGTCCTGACTTTC

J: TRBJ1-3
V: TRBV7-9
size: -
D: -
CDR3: CASSLASGSGNTIYF
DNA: TGTGCCAGCAGCTTAGCGTCTGGCTCTGGAAACACCATATATTTT

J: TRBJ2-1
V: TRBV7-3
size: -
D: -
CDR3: CAGSLGDSSNSYNEQFF
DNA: TGTGCCGGCAGCTTAGGGGACTCCTCCAACTCCTACAATGAGCAGTTCTTC

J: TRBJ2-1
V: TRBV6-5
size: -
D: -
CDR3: CASSYGGGSSYNEQFF
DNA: TGTGCCAGCAGTTACGGTGGAGGAAGTTCCTACAATGAGCAGTTCTTC

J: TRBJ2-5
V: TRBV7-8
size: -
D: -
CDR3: CASSYAVQETQYF
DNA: TGTGCCAGCAGCTACGCGGTCCAAGAGACCCAGTACTTC

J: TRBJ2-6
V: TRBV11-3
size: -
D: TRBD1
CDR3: CASSSGQGKAGANVLTF
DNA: TGTGCCAGCAGCTCGGGACAGGGGAAGGCTGGGGCCAACGTCCTGACTTTC

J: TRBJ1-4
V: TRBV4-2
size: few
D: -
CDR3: CASSQDPPNPEKLFF
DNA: TGTGCCAGCAGCCAAGATCCCCCTAATCCTGAAAAACTGTTTTTT

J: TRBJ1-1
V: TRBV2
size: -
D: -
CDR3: CASSVYSRNTEAFF
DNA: TGTGCCAGCAGTGTTTACAGCCGGAACACTGAAGCTTTCTTT